Below, 25 T cell receptor beta chains from the same sample are listed, as sequenced in a study of CD8 T cells in ankylosing spondylitis. TCRdb re-called the 5' RACE reads with MiXCR, one entry per CDR3 protein. Found here are roughly 240,000 distinct CDR3 sequences, approximately 7.6% of them singletons; the top ten hold 4.8%. The specimen sequenced was blood, either unsorted or a sorted T cell fraction (not recorded which). The receptors derive from a female donor with ankylosing spondylitis or in good health (not recorded which).

This clonotype has just a few counts. A much larger clonotype is one base distant, so this may be a read error. The chain has TRBV7-2 and TRBJ1-2, with 8 bases lining up with TRBD1. The CDR3 has 13 amino acids. V shed 4 bases, J shed 4 bases, and the junction held 2 bases outside the gene matches. Germline CDR1 reads SGHTA; CDR2 reads FQGNSA. Here the CDR3 DNA reads TGTGCCAGCAGCTCGACAGGGGTCTATGGCTACACCTTC. It translates to CASSSTGVYGYTF.

V usage is TRBV7-1 and J usage is TRBJ2-5, with a possible D match to TRBD2 (5 bases). TRBV7-1 is given ORF status, its function remaining uncertain. V was trimmed by 6 bases and J by 2 bases, leaving 10 bases between them. This CDR3 is 13 amino acids long. CDR3 region: CASSHGIQETQYF. CDR3 sequence (DNA): TGTGCCAGCAGTCACGGGATACAAGAGACCCAGTACTTC.

This clonotype has ten or more counts. The chain joins TRBV6-2 or TRBV6-3 to TRBJ2-1; 8 bases line up with TRBD2. CDR3 length: 14 residues. Per germline, CDR1 MNHEY and CDR2 SVGEGT. J lost 12 bases, V lost 5 bases, and 12 bases had no gene match. The CDR3 spells CASSMGLVPVLQFF. Here the CDR3 DNA reads TGTGCCAGCAGTATGGGACTAGTCCCCGTTCTGCAGTTCTTC.

The chain couples TRBV5-1 to TRBJ2-3; 13 bases agree with TRBD2. V lost 2 bases and J lost 8; bases outside the gene matches: 11. Germline CDR1 reads SGHRS; CDR2 reads YFSETQ. This CDR3 has 17 residues. The CDR3 DNA sequence: TGCGCCAGCAGCTTCGGGACTAGCGGGACCGGCGCAGGTACGCAGTATTTT. Encoded protein: CASSFGTSGTGAGTQYF.

This clonotype has ten or more counts. The gene calls are TRBV7-8 and TRBJ1-4; D is unresolved. Between the trimmed V and J ends, which lost 1 base and 1 base, there was a span of 13 bases. Germline-derived CDR1 and CDR2 are SGHVS and FQNEAQ. This CDR3 is 17 amino acids long. The CDR3 DNA follows: TGTGCCAGCAGCTTAGAGGAGACGGATCTAACTAATGAAAAACTGTTTTTT. As protein: CASSLEETDLTNEKLFF.

This clonotype was seen ten or more times. V gene TRBV11-2 combines with J gene TRBJ2-3; D may be TRBD1 (7 bases). Germline CDR1 reads SGHAT; CDR2 reads FQNNGV. The CDR3 consists of 15 residues. V lost 3 bases and J lost 6, with 16 bases in between. Here the CDR3 reads CASSFRGGGRDTQYF. The CDR3 DNA sequence: TGTGCCAGCAGCTTCCGCGGAGGGGGCCGGGATACGCAGTATTTT.

This clonotype was recorded at least ten times. V is TRBV5-1 and J is TRBJ1-2; no reliable D call. The V and J ends lost 0 bases and 4 bases respectively, with 13 bases between them. This CDR3 spans 15 amino acids. Germline V gives CDR1 SGHRS, CDR2 YFSETQ. DNA for the CDR3: TGCGCCAGCAGCTTGGGTGGGGTTGAATCCTATGGCTACACCTTC. It translates to CASSLGGVESYGYTF. Full variable domain (rest looked up from reference TRBV5-1 and TRBJ1-2): KAGVTQTPRYLIKTRGQQVTLSCSPISGHRSVSWYQQTPGQGLQFLFEYFSETQRNKGNFPGRFSGRQFSNSRSEMNVSTLELGDSALYLCASSLGGVESYGYTFGSGTRLTVV.

This clonotype was seen more than once but under ten times. The chain joins TRBV7-2 to TRBJ2-5; TRBD2 is a possible D gene (5 bases). In germline, CDR1 is SGHTA, CDR2 FQGNSA. Trimming removed 5 bases from V and 5 bases from J, with 18 bases in between. CDR3 length: 15 amino acids. In nucleotides, the CDR3 is TGTGCCAGCAGCCCCCCGGGCAGCGGCTCGGAGACCCAGTACTTC. Amino acids: CASSPPGSGSETQYF.

This clonotype was counted ten times or more. The chain combines TRBV5-1 with TRBJ1-1; TRBD1 matches at 7 bases. V was clipped by 0 bases and J by 3 bases; unmatched bases: 8. Germline CDR1 SGHRS, CDR2 YFSETQ. This CDR3 has 16 amino acids. CDR3 in DNA: TGCGCCAGCAGCTTGGTGTACAGGGGACGGTACACTGAAGCTTTCTTT. It encodes CASSLVYRGRYTEAFF.

This clonotype appeared many times. The chain recombines TRBV12-3 or TRBV12-4 with TRBJ1-2, with a tentative D call TRBD1 (5 bases). The V and J ends lost 6 bases and 4 bases respectively, with 18 bases between them. The CDR3 has 15 amino acids. Here the CDR3 reads CASSPGTAGVYGYTF. The CDR3 DNA reads as TGTGCCAGCAGCCCCGGGACCGCCGGGGTCTATGGCTACACCTTC.

The sample holds many counts of this clonotype. The genes are TRBV20-1 and TRBJ1-6; D is perhaps TRBD1 (5 bases). This CDR3 has 13 amino acids. The germline V gene encodes CDR1 DFQATT and CDR2 SNEGSKA (reference sequence). V lost 3 bases and J lost 8, with 11 bases in between. The CDR3 bases are TGCAGTGCTAGGGGGACGGTTGATTCACCCCTCCACTTT. It is translated as CSARGTVDSPLHF.

This clonotype was seen a few times. This chain uses TRBV7-2 with TRBJ2-1, with 9 nucleotides matching TRBD1. The CDR3 is 18 residues long. Germline V gene lookup returns CDR1 SGHTA and CDR2 FQGNSA. The trim removed 3 bases at V and 5 bases at J, leaving 14 bases unmatched. In nucleotides, the CDR3 is TGTGCCAGCAGCTTCCCCCTTTCGACAGGGGGTCGGAACAATGAGCAGTTCTTC. It yields the protein CASSFPLSTGGRNNEQFF.

V and J are TRBV4-3 and TRBJ2-1; 11 bases line up with TRBD2. V was pared by 1 base and J by 7 bases, with 9 bases of the junction left unmatched. This CDR3 has 17 residues. Germline-derived CDR1 and CDR2 are LGHNA and YSLEER. CDR3 sequence (DNA): TGCGCCAGCAGCCAAGGACGAGTAGCGGGAGGGCTGAATGAGCAGTTCTTC. It specifies CASSQGRVAGGLNEQFF.

This clonotype was observed at least ten times. The V call is TRBV7-2, the J call TRBJ2-1; TRBD2 might be the D (7 bases). V was shortened by 5 bases and J by 12 bases, with 20 bases between the two germline ends. Germline CDR1 reads SGHTA; CDR2 reads FQGNSA. CDR3 length equals 14 residues. The CDR3 loop reads CASSPFRGEGRQFF. The CDR3 DNA sequence: TGTGCCAGCAGCCCCTTTAGGGGGGAGGGCCGGCAGTTCTTC.

At least ten counts were recorded for this clonotype. The V gene is TRBV7-3, the J gene TRBJ2-3; tentative D call: TRBD1 (6 bases). This CDR3 comprises 13 residues. CDR1 SGHTA and CDR2 FQGTGA come from the germline V gene. V lost 11 bases and J lost 4, with 16 bases in between. CDR3 sequence: CALSLEGADTQYF. The CDR3 DNA sequence: TGTGCCCTCAGCCTTGAGGGGGCAGATACGCAGTATTTT.

The sample holds a few counts of this clonotype. J is TRBJ2-5 and V is TRBV7-9; D is tentatively TRBD1 or TRBD2 (7 bases each). The CDR3 is made up of 14 amino acids. CDR1 SEHNR and CDR2 FQNEAQ come from the germline V gene (reference sequence). V lost 4 bases and J lost 7, with 16 bases in between. CDR3 residues: CASSSGGETGTQYF. The CDR3 DNA follows: TGTGCCAGCAGCTCAGGGGGGGAGACGGGGACCCAGTACTTC.

This clonotype was found many times. J is TRBJ1-2 and V is TRBV20-1; D uncertain. This CDR3 has 14 residues. Trimming took 3 bases from V and 2 from J, leaving 13 bases between them. Germline V gene lookup returns CDR1 DFQATT and CDR2 SNEGSKA (reference sequence). The CDR3 DNA follows: TGCAGTGCTAGCCAACCGACAAAAAACTATGGCTACACCTTC. Its translation is CSASQPTKNYGYTF.

This clonotype was detected ten times or more. This sequence joins TRBV27 and TRBJ1-6; no definite D call. The CDR3 consists of 15 residues. CDR1 is MNHEY and CDR2 is SMNVEV in the germline V gene (reference sequence). V lost 3 bases, J lost 8 bases, and 14 bases lay in between. The CDR3 loop reads CASSFGSRTDSPLHF. CDR3 nucleotide sequence: TGTGCCAGCAGTTTCGGCAGCAGGACCGATTCACCCCTCCACTTT.

This chain uses TRBV11-2 with TRBJ2-7; perhaps TRBD2 as D (6 bases). The CDR3 spans 18 residues. Germline V CDR1 and CDR2: SGHAT, FQNNGV. V was clipped by 2 bases and J by 0 bases, with 20 bases between them. CDR3 coding DNA: TGTGCCAGCAGCTTATCCGTCTCGGGACTTCTGAGCTCCTACGAGCAGTACTTC. Protein sequence: CASSLSVSGLLSSYEQYF.

This clonotype was recorded many times. The chain carries TRBV12-3 or TRBV12-4 and TRBJ2-1, with TRBD1 matching 9 bases. V lost 5 bases to trimming and J lost 9 bases; unmatched junction nucleotides: 11. The CDR3 length is 15 residues. CDR3 nucleotide sequence: TGTGCCAGCAGTGATCCGGGACAGGGAATTACTGAGCAGTTCTTC. Its translation is CASSDPGQGITEQFF.

The table lists this clonotype with many counts. J is TRBJ2-1 and V is TRBV20-1; D is undetermined. V gave up 6 bases and J gave up 0 bases, with 3 bases separating them. Germline lookup yields CDR1 DFQATT and CDR2 SNEGSKA (reference sequence). The CDR3 is 11 amino acids. CDR3 amino acids: CSAPSYNEQFF. The CDR3 DNA reads TGCAGTGCCCCCTCCTACAATGAGCAGTTCTTC.

This clonotype appeared many times. This sequence joins TRBV5-1 and TRBJ1-1; no firm D call. The CDR3 spans 14 residues. Trimming cost V 3 bases and J 1 base, with 10 bases left between them. CDR1 is SGHRS, CDR2 YFSETQ, per germline. CDR3 sequence (DNA): TGCGCCAGCAGCTCCACCACAGCGAACACTGAAGCTTTCTTT. It yields the protein CASSSTTANTEAFF.

This clonotype was seen at least ten times. The chain carries TRBV5-8 and TRBJ2-2; D is perhaps TRBD2 (6 bases). The ends were cut back, 0 bases at V and 2 bases at J, with 11 bases in the middle. The germline gives CDR1 SGHTS, CDR2 YDEGEE. This CDR3 region has 16 residues. For the CDR3, the DNA is TGTGCCAGCAGCTTGGGGACTACCTCTAACACCGGGGAGCTGTTTTTT. Amino acids: CASSLGTTSNTGELFF.

This clonotype was recorded at least ten times. CDR3 residues: CSASPAPGLAGVERDTQYF. The DNA for the CDR3 is TGCAGTGCTAGCCCCGCCCCGGGACTAGCGGGAGTTGAGCGGGATACGCAGTATTTT. The gene calls are TRBV20-1 and TRBJ2-3; 14 positions match TRBD2. This CDR3 region has 19 residues. Germline V lookup: CDR1 DFQATT, CDR2 SNEGSKA (reference sequence). Unmatched junction bases numbered 17, after V lost 3 bases and J lost 6 bases.

This clonotype was seen ten or more times. V is TRBV12-3 or TRBV12-4 and J is TRBJ1-5; TRBD1 is a possible D gene (5 bases). The CDR3 length is 12 residues. Trimming cost V 0 bases and J 10 bases, with 7 bases left between them. The CDR3 DNA follows: TGTGCCAGCAGTTTAGCGGGGGGACCCCAGCATTTT. This codes for CASSLAGGPQHF.